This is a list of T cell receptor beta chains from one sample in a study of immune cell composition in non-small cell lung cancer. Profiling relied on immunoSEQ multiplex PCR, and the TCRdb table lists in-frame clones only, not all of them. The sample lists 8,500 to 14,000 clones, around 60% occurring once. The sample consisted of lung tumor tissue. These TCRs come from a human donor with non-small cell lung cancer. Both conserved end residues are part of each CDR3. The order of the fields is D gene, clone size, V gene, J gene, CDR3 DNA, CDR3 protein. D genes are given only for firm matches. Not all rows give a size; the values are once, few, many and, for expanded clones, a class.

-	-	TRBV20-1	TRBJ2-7	TGCAGTGCTAGAAAGAGCTACGAGCAGTACTTC	CSARKSYEQYF
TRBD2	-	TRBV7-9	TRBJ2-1	TGTGCCAGCAGCTTAGCGGGCGGGGGATCCTACAATGAGCAGTTCTTC	CASSLAGGGSYNEQFF
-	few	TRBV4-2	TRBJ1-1	TGTGCCAGCAGCCAAGAGGCGGGGATGGGGAACACTGAAGCTTTCTTT	CASSQEAGMGNTEAFF
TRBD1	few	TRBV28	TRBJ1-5	TGTGCCGGAGGGGACAGGGTTAGCGATCAGCCCCAGCATTTT	CAGGDRVSDQPQHF
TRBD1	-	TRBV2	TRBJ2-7	TGTGCCAGCAAGTATAGGGACAGGGCCTACGAGCAGTACTTC	CASKYRDRAYEQYF
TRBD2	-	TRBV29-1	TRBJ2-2	TGCAGCGCCCCGGGGGGGACTGGTACCGGGGAGCTGTTTTTT	CSAPGGTGTGELFF
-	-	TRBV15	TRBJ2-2	TGTGCCACCAGCAGAGATCTGACTTTCACCGGGGAGCTGTTTTTT	CATSRDLTFTGELFF
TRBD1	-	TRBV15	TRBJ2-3	TGTGCCACCAGCCTGTGGGGACAGGGCACAGATACGCAGTATTTT	CATSLWGQGTDTQYF
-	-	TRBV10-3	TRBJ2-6	TGTGCCATCAGTGGGGCGTCCTCTGGGGCCAACGTCCTGACTTTC	CAISGASSGANVLTF
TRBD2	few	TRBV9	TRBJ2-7	TGTGCCAGCAGCGTAGCTGGGACTAGCGGGTCCTACGAGCAGTACTTC	CASSVAGTSGSYEQYF
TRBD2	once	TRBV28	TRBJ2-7	TGTGCCAGCAGTCGGCCTAGCGGGAGACCCAACTACGAGCAGTACTTC	CASSRPSGRPNYEQYF
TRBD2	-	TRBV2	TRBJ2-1	TGTGCCAGCAGGCTACTAGCGGGAGGGCCCGGTGAGCAGTTCTTC	CASRLLAGGPGEQFF
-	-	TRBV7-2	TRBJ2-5	TGTGCCAGCAGCTTAGTCGGCCAGGGGGGAAGGGAGACCCAGTACTTC	CASSLVGQGGRETQYF
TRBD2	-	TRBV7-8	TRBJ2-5	TGTGCCAGCAGCTTATCGGAGCGGGAGGGGTACCAAGAGACCCAGTACTTC	CASSLSEREGYQETQYF
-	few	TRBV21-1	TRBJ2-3	TGTGCCAGCAGCAAAAGGTCTGGGGGACAGAGCACAGATACGCAGTATTTT	CASSKRSGGQSTDTQYF
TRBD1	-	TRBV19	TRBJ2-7	TGTGCCAGTAGTATCCGGGACAGACGTAACGAGCAGTACTTC	CASSIRDRRNEQYF
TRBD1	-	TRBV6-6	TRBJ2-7	TGTGCCAGCAGAACAGGGGTTCGCGGCGAGCAGTACTTC	CASRTGVRGEQYF
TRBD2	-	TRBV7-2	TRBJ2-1	TGTGCCAGCAGCTTAGGGGGGGCGGCTAGCGGGAGTAATGAGCAGTTCTTC	CASSLGGAASGSNEQFF
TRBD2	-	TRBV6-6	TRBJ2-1	TGTGCCAGCACCGACCTTAGCGGGAGAGCATACAATGAGCAGTTCTTC	CASTDLSGRAYNEQFF
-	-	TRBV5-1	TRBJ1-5	TGCGCCAGCAGCTTGGGACAGAACAATCAGCCCCAGCATTTT	CASSLGQNNQPQHF
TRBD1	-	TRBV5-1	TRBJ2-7	TGCGCCAGCAGCACCTCCTGGGGGGGACAGGGGAATAACTACGAGCAGTACTTC	CASSTSWGGQGNNYEQYF
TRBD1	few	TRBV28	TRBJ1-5	TGTGCCAGCAGACCAGGGACAGTTGATCAGCCCCAGCATTTT	CASRPGTVDQPQHF
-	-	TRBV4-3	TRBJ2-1	TGCGCCAGCAGCCGTGACATCTACAATGAGCAGTTCTTC	CASSRDIYNEQFF
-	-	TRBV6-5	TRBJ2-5	TGTGCCAGCAGCCTCTTTCCGGAGGTGACCCAGTACTTC	CASSLFPEVTQYF
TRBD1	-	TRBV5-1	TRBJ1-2	TGCGCCAGCAGCTTGGTCTTCGACAGGGATTATAACTATGGCTACACCTTC	CASSLVFDRDYNYGYTF
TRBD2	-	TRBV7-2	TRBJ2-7	TGTGCCAGCAGCTTCACTAGCGGGAGTGCCTACGAGCAGTACTTC	CASSFTSGSAYEQYF
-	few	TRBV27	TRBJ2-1	TGTGCCTCTGGAGCTCTCTACAATGAGCAGTTCTTC	CASGALYNEQFF
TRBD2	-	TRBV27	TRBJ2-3	TGTGCCAGCAGTCACCTCTGGGGGACTAGCGAGGATACGCAGTATTTT	CASSHLWGTSEDTQYF
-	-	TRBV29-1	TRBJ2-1	TGCAGCGTTGTCTCGCTAGGGAGGTTTAGGGAGCAGTTCTTC	CSVVSLGRFREQFF
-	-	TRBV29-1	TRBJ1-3	TGCAGCTCAGACGGGGTCCAGAGGACCCTCCAGGGAAACACCATATATTTT	CSSDGVQRTLQGNTIYF
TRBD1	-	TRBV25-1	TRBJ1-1	TGTGCCAGCAGGGGACAGGGCCCTGAAGCTTTCTTT	CASRGQGPEAFF
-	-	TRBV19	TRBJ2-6	TGTGCCAGTAGTGCGGGCTCTGGGGCCAACGTCCTGACTTTC	CASSAGSGANVLTF
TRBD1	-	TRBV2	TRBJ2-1	TGTGCCAGCACCCTAGAGGGGACAGGGTACAATGAGCAGTTCTTC	CASTLEGTGYNEQFF
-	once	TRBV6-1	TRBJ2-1	TGTGCCAGCAGTGAGCGTAGGGAGATATCCTACAATGAGCAGTTCTTC	CASSERREISYNEQFF